This entry is about one TCR beta chain. Looked up from germline, CDR1 is SNHLY and CDR2 is FYNNEI. This CDR3 region has 15 residues. Trimming cost V 2 bases and J 0 bases, with 8 bases left between them. This specimen belongs to a study of blood T cell repertoires in COVID-19. The data were produced by immunoSEQ multiplex PCR, yet TCRdb's version contains in-frame clones alone and is incomplete. Among about 200,000 clones listed, over 75% were seen once. Specimen: peripheral blood. The genes are TRBV2 and TRBJ2-1; a possible D gene is TRBD1 (6 bases). This clonotype originated in a man aged 45-60 years with acute or convalescent COVID-19. The CDR3: CASSERGSSYNEQFF. CDR3 coding DNA: TGTGCCAGCAGTGAAAGGGGGAGCTCCTACAATGAGCAGTTCTTC.